A selection of T cell receptor beta chains follows, all from one sample in a study of blood T cell repertoires in COVID-19. Clones were read by immunoSEQ multiplex PCR, and TCRdb kept only the in-frame ones, dropping some. This sample carries approximately 250,000 clones, approximately 90% of them seen once, and the ten largest clones take over 4%. The sequencing sample was made of PBMCs or T cells enriched from blood (not recorded which). These receptors all come from a woman aged 25 to 39 with acute COVID-19. Both conserved end residues are part of each CDR3. The order of the fields is J gene, V gene, D gene, clone size, CDR3 protein, CDR3 DNA. The D gene is left open where the match is weak. For some rows the clone size is stated as once, few or many, or as a class when expanded; others skip it.

J gene: TRBJ1-4
V gene: TRBV5-1
D gene: NA
clone size: NA
CDR3 protein: CASSLNPTSTNEKLFF
CDR3 DNA: TGCGCCAGCAGCTTGAATCCTACGTCAACTAATGAAAAACTGTTTTTT

J gene: TRBJ2-3
V gene: TRBV19
D gene: NA
clone size: NA
CDR3 protein: CASSIQAGSTDTQYF
CDR3 DNA: TGTGCCAGTAGTATTCAGGCTGGTAGCACAGATACGCAGTATTTT

J gene: TRBJ1-3
V gene: TRBV28
D gene: NA
clone size: NA
CDR3 protein: CASTTTEASGNTIYF
CDR3 DNA: TGTGCCAGCACCACCACCGAGGCCTCTGGAAACACCATATATTTT

J gene: TRBJ1-1
V gene: TRBV27
D gene: TRBD1
clone size: NA
CDR3 protein: CASSFGTGFTEAFF
CDR3 DNA: TGTGCCAGCAGTTTTGGGACAGGGTTCACTGAAGCTTTCTTT

J gene: TRBJ2-1
V gene: TRBV10-3
D gene: TRBD2
clone size: NA
CDR3 protein: CAISDPTSGRSNEQFF
CDR3 DNA: TGTGCCATCAGTGACCCGACTAGCGGGAGGTCCAATGAGCAGTTCTTC

J gene: TRBJ1-5
V gene: TRBV5-8
D gene: NA
clone size: NA
CDR3 protein: CASSVGQISNQPQHF
CDR3 DNA: TGTGCCAGCAGTGTGGGGCAGATTAGCAATCAGCCCCAGCATTTT

J gene: TRBJ1-5
V gene: TRBV4-1
D gene: NA
clone size: few
CDR3 protein: CASSQTGTSNQPQHF
CDR3 DNA: TGCGCCAGCAGCCAAACAGGGACCAGCAATCAGCCCCAGCATTTT

J gene: TRBJ2-1
V gene: TRBV7-3
D gene: TRBD2
clone size: NA
CDR3 protein: CASSLGTSGRYEQFF
CDR3 DNA: TGTGCCAGCAGCTTAGGGACTAGCGGGAGGTATGAGCAGTTCTTC

J gene: TRBJ1-5
V gene: TRBV27
D gene: NA
clone size: NA
CDR3 protein: CASSLSKGQPQHF
CDR3 DNA: TGTGCCAGCAGTTTATCGAAGGGGCAGCCCCAGCATTTT

J gene: TRBJ1-2
V gene: TRBV5-6
D gene: TRBD1
clone size: NA
CDR3 protein: CASSPGQGNYGYTF
CDR3 DNA: TGTGCCAGCAGCCCGGGACAGGGTAACTATGGCTACACCTTC

J gene: TRBJ2-1
V gene: TRBV9
D gene: TRBD1
clone size: NA
CDR3 protein: CASSLGQGGEQFF
CDR3 DNA: TGTGCCAGCAGCCTCGGACAGGGGGGGGAGCAGTTCTTC

J gene: TRBJ2-1
V gene: TRBV12-3/TRBV12-4
D gene: TRBD2
clone size: NA
CDR3 protein: CASRAGGYSEQFF
CDR3 DNA: TGTGCCAGCAGGGCGGGGGGATATAGTGAGCAGTTCTTC

J gene: TRBJ1-5
V gene: TRBV27
D gene: NA
clone size: once
CDR3 protein: CASRPDVSGSGNQPQHF
CDR3 DNA: TGTGCCAGCAGGCCGGACGTCTCGGGGAGTGGCAATCAGCCCCAGCATTTT

J gene: TRBJ1-4
V gene: TRBV4-3
D gene: TRBD1
clone size: NA
CDR3 protein: CASSQGRETGNEKLFF
CDR3 DNA: TGCGCCAGCAGCCAAGGAAGGGAGACAGGGAATGAAAAACTGTTTTTT

J gene: TRBJ2-1
V gene: TRBV6-1
D gene: TRBD2
clone size: NA
CDR3 protein: CASSETSGVYNEQFF
CDR3 DNA: TGTGCCAGCAGTGAGACTAGCGGGGTGTACAATGAGCAGTTCTTC

J gene: TRBJ2-1
V gene: TRBV6-5
D gene: NA
clone size: NA
CDR3 protein: CASSYSSGTGYNEQFF
CDR3 DNA: TGTGCCAGCAGTTACTCAAGTGGGACTGGCTACAATGAGCAGTTCTTC

J gene: TRBJ2-2
V gene: TRBV5-1
D gene: TRBD1
clone size: NA
CDR3 protein: CASKPRQGTDTGELFF
CDR3 DNA: TGCGCCAGCAAACCAAGACAGGGGACTGACACCGGGGAGCTGTTTTTT

J gene: TRBJ2-1
V gene: TRBV18
D gene: TRBD2
clone size: NA
CDR3 protein: CASVSGLAGGDEQFF
CDR3 DNA: TGTGCCAGCGTTTCGGGACTAGCGGGAGGAGATGAGCAGTTCTTC

J gene: TRBJ2-1
V gene: TRBV28
D gene: TRBD1
clone size: NA
CDR3 protein: CASSFKTGGDSFEQFF
CDR3 DNA: TGTGCCAGCAGTTTCAAGACAGGGGGAGATAGTTTTGAGCAGTTCTTC

J gene: TRBJ1-1
V gene: TRBV7-2
D gene: TRBD1
clone size: NA
CDR3 protein: CASSLGTGGHF
CDR3 DNA: TGTGCCAGCAGCCTCGGGACAGGGGGACACTTT

J gene: TRBJ1-6
V gene: TRBV7-9
D gene: TRBD1
clone size: NA
CDR3 protein: CATARDSDSPLHF
CDR3 DNA: TGTGCCACCGCTAGGGACAGTGACTCACCCCTCCACTTT

J gene: TRBJ2-1
V gene: TRBV5-3
D gene: TRBD1
clone size: once
CDR3 protein: CARSLTPGQGLSNEQFF
CDR3 DNA: TGTGCCAGAAGCTTGACTCCGGGACAGGGGTTGTCAAATGAGCAGTTCTTC

J gene: TRBJ1-5
V gene: TRBV15
D gene: TRBD1
clone size: NA
CDR3 protein: CATQGGTQPQHF
CDR3 DNA: TGTGCCACCCAGGGGGGAACTCAGCCCCAGCATTTT

J gene: TRBJ1-2
V gene: TRBV6-4
D gene: TRBD1
clone size: many
CDR3 protein: CASSDTPQGVPYGYTF
CDR3 DNA: TGTGCCAGCAGTGACACCCCGCAGGGGGTCCCGTATGGCTACACCTTC

J gene: TRBJ2-2
V gene: TRBV10-1
D gene: TRBD1
clone size: NA
CDR3 protein: CASRDRGSGELFF
CDR3 DNA: TGCGCCAGCAGGGACAGGGGTTCCGGGGAGCTGTTTTTT

J gene: TRBJ2-1
V gene: TRBV7-2
D gene: NA
clone size: NA
CDR3 protein: CASSLVSLYNEQFF
CDR3 DNA: TGTGCCAGCAGCTTAGTGAGCCTGTACAATGAGCAGTTCTTC

J gene: TRBJ1-2
V gene: TRBV5-1
D gene: TRBD1
clone size: few
CDR3 protein: CASRTGQNYGYTF
CDR3 DNA: TGCGCCAGCAGGACGGGACAGAACTATGGCTACACCTTC

J gene: TRBJ2-1
V gene: TRBV19
D gene: NA
clone size: once
CDR3 protein: CASSKLEGQSSYNEQFF
CDR3 DNA: TGTGCCAGTAGCAAACTTGAGGGACAAAGCTCCTACAATGAGCAGTTCTTC

J gene: TRBJ1-5
V gene: TRBV18
D gene: NA
clone size: NA
CDR3 protein: CASSPAGEQPQHF
CDR3 DNA: TGTGCCAGCTCACCGGCAGGGGAGCAGCCCCAGCATTTT

J gene: TRBJ1-5
V gene: TRBV28
D gene: NA
clone size: few
CDR3 protein: CASQGTLGNQPQHF
CDR3 DNA: TGTGCCAGCCAGGGGACCCTCGGCAATCAGCCCCAGCATTTT

J gene: TRBJ1-2
V gene: TRBV5-4
D gene: NA
clone size: NA
CDR3 protein: CASSLDRPYGYTF
CDR3 DNA: TGTGCCAGCAGCTTGGACAGGCCCTATGGCTACACCTTC

J gene: TRBJ1-1
V gene: TRBV20-1
D gene: NA
clone size: NA
CDR3 protein: CSASAQYGGNTEAFF
CDR3 DNA: TGCAGTGCTAGTGCGCAGTACGGGGGGAACACTGAAGCTTTCTTT

J gene: TRBJ1-4
V gene: TRBV24-1
D gene: TRBD1
clone size: NA
CDR3 protein: CATSDGTGGNEKLFF
CDR3 DNA: TGTGCCACCAGTGATGGGACAGGGGGAAATGAAAAACTGTTTTTT

J gene: TRBJ2-3
V gene: TRBV29-1
D gene: NA
clone size: NA
CDR3 protein: CSVAALKTSTDTQYF
CDR3 DNA: TGCAGCGTTGCTGCTCTTAAGACTAGCACAGATACGCAGTATTTT

J gene: TRBJ2-3
V gene: TRBV18
D gene: TRBD1
clone size: NA
CDR3 protein: CASSRQGEEDTQYF
CDR3 DNA: TGTGCCAGCTCAAGACAGGGCGAGGAAGATACGCAGTATTTT

J gene: TRBJ2-1
V gene: TRBV7-3
D gene: NA
clone size: once
CDR3 protein: CASSWGDEQFF
CDR3 DNA: TGTGCCAGCAGCTGGGGGGATGAGCAGTTCTTC

J gene: TRBJ2-3
V gene: TRBV5-1
D gene: NA
clone size: NA
CDR3 protein: CASSLASGNVDTQYF
CDR3 DNA: TGCGCCAGCAGCTTGGCCTCCGGTAATGTAGATACGCAGTATTTT

J gene: TRBJ1-2
V gene: TRBV29-1
D gene: TRBD1
clone size: once
CDR3 protein: CSAGTARVSGYTF
CDR3 DNA: TGCAGCGCCGGGACAGCGCGCGTATCTGGCTACACCTTC

J gene: TRBJ2-7
V gene: TRBV7-9
D gene: TRBD1
clone size: few
CDR3 protein: CASTGQGLGVYEQYF
CDR3 DNA: TGTGCCAGCACTGGACAGGGCTTGGGGGTGTACGAGCAGTACTTC

J gene: TRBJ2-7
V gene: TRBV7-9
D gene: TRBD2
clone size: NA
CDR3 protein: CASSLLAGGYEQYF
CDR3 DNA: TGTGCCAGCAGCTTACTGGCGGGAGGATACGAGCAGTACTTC

J gene: TRBJ1-2
V gene: TRBV18
D gene: NA
clone size: NA
CDR3 protein: CASSPQETAIVGYGYTF
CDR3 DNA: TGTGCCAGCTCACCACAGGAGACAGCGATTGTGGGATATGGCTACACCTTC